The next 29 T cell receptor beta chains were all read from a single sample in a study. TCRdb analysed the 5' RACE reads with MiXCR anew, one entry per CDR3 protein. Of about 54,000 distinct CDR3 sequences listed, about a sixth are singletons. The material sequenced was naive CD4+ T cells sorted from blood. Sample subset: naive CD4+ T cells, CD4+CD45RA+CD25-. The receptor source for this set is a female donor with breast cancer.

DNA for the CDR3: TGTGCCAGCACCGGGGACTGGAACACTGAAGCTTTCTTT. Its translation is CASTGDWNTEAFF. The genes are TRBV2 and TRBJ1-1, with TRBD1 as a possible D gene (5 bases). The length of the CDR3 is 13 residues. Trimming took 7 bases from V and 1 from J, leaving 10 bases between them. Germline values: CDR1 SNHLY, CDR2 FYNNEI.

This clonotype was seen repeatedly, ten times or more. This chain links TRBV12-3 or TRBV12-4 with TRBJ1-5; 10 nucleotides agree with TRBD1. The V gene end was trimmed by 6 bases and the J gene end by 5 bases; junction bases not matched to a gene: 1. The CDR3 has 13 residues. The chain's CDR3 is CASRGQGHQPQHF. As DNA, the CDR3 is TGTGCCAGCAGGGGACAGGGGCATCAGCCCCAGCATTTT.

A remark on this clonotype: A much larger clone lies one base from this, so it may be a read error. The genes are TRBV12-3 or TRBV12-4 and TRBJ2-4, with D possibly matching TRBD1 (5 bases). The CDR3 has 15 residues. CDR3 amino acids: CAGSIRAGTKNIQYF. Written as DNA, the CDR3 is TGTGCCGGCAGCATCAGGGCAGGGACCAAAAACATTCAGTACTTC.

In the case of this clonotype: This may be a read error: a much more frequent sequence differs by one nucleotide. The missing conserved phenylalanine or tryptophan at the end of this CDR3 makes a read error likely. This rearrangement joins TRBV11-2 to TRBJ2-5; 8 bases agree with TRBD2. Per the germline V gene, CDR1 is SGHAT and CDR2 is FQNNGV. With V trimmed by 0 bases and J by 7 bases, 4 bases remained unmatched. CDR3 length: 14 amino acids. CDR3 in DNA: TGTGCCAGCAGCTTAGAATCGGGGGGGCGGACCCAGTACGTC. Translated: CASSLESGGRTQYV.

In this sample, this clonotype turned up many times. Here the CDR3 reads CASSWGLGYGYTF. The CDR3 bases are TGTGCCAGCAGTTGGGGACTTGGCTATGGCTACACCTTC. This chain connects TRBV12-3 or TRBV12-4 to TRBJ1-2; D perhaps matches TRBD1 (5 bases). CDR3 length: 13 residues. V shed 4 bases and J shed 4 bases, with 10 bases lying between them.

Remarks on this clonotype: The final CDR3 position lacks the conserved phenylalanine or tryptophan, pointing to a likely read error. The V gene is TRBV5-1, the J gene TRBJ1-5; TRBD1 is a possible D gene (6 bases). The V end was cut by 1 base, the J end by 3 bases, with 11 bases between. Germline V gives CDR1 SGHRS, CDR2 YFSETQ. This CDR3 is built from 15 residues. CDR3 sequence (DNA): TGCGCCAGCAGCTTGTCACCAGGGGCCAATCAGCCCCAGCATTCT. Translated: CASSLSPGANQPQHS.

The rearrangement uses TRBV4-1 and TRBJ1-2; 9 nucleotides match TRBD1. This CDR3 is built from 13 residues. V was pared by 4 bases and J by 6 bases, with 3 bases of the junction left unmatched. Per germline, CDR1 MGHRA and CDR2 YSYEKL. CDR3 sequence reads: CASSRDREDGYTF. In nucleotides, the CDR3 is TGCGCCAGCAGCCGGGACAGGGAAGATGGCTACACCTTC.

This clonotype was seen more than once but under ten times. The chain couples TRBV20-1 to TRBJ1-6; D may be TRBD1 (5 bases). The CDR3 is 16 amino acids. Germline V gene sequence: CDR1 DFQATT, CDR2 SNEGSKA (reference sequence). Trimming removed 3 bases at V and 5 bases at J, with 17 bases between. CDR3 in DNA: TGCAGTGCTAGGGATTGGACAACTGAGAATAATTCACCCCTCCACTTT. Amino acid sequence: CSARDWTTENNSPLHF.

As DNA, the CDR3 is TGCAGTGCATACTCCCCAGGGGATACGCAGTATTTT. As protein: CSAYSPGDTQYF. The chain uses TRBV20-1 and TRBJ2-3, with D possibly TRBD1 on 5 matching bases. The CDR3 length is 12 residues. V lost 6 bases to trimming and J lost 6 bases, with 13 bases between them. Germline V lookup: CDR1 DFQATT, CDR2 SNEGSKA (reference sequence).

The rearrangement joins TRBV7-8 to TRBJ1-2; D is perhaps TRBD1 (5 bases). The CDR3 runs 12 residues. Germline CDR1 and CDR2: SGHVS and FQNEAQ. Trimming left V 3 bases short and J 8 bases short, with 10 bases between. CDR3 in DNA: TGTGCCAGCAGCTTTGGCCAGGGAGGCTACACCTTC. Translating gives CASSFGQGGYTF.

In this sample, this clonotype turned up a few times. The chain carries TRBV5-1 and TRBJ1-2; D unresolved. Between the trimmed V and J ends, which lost 0 bases and 8 bases, there was a span of 8 bases. The CDR3 has 12 amino acids. Germline values: CDR1 SGHRS, CDR2 YFSETQ. CDR3 sequence (DNA): TGCGCCAGCAGCTTGGCGTCAGCCGGCTACACCTTC. It is translated as CASSLASAGYTF.

This rearrangement joins TRBV3-1 to TRBJ2-3; TRBD2 might be the D (6 bases). The V gene's germline CDR1 is LGHDT and CDR2 YNNKEL (reference sequence). CDR3 size: 14 residues. Trimming took off 4 bases at V and 4 bases at J, with 12 bases between the two ends. The CDR3 nucleotides read TGTGCCAGCAGCCTCGCAGGGACTGCAGATACGCAGTATTTT. Residues: CASSLAGTADTQYF.

This clonotype was seen at least ten times. Here the CDR3 reads CASSLVSGSSYEQYF. The DNA for the CDR3 is TGTGCCAGCAGTTTGGTTAGCGGGAGCTCCTACGAGCAGTACTTC. The chain is built from TRBV27 and TRBJ2-7; 9 bases align to TRBD2. Germline V CDR1 and CDR2: MNHEY, SMNVEV (reference sequence). The CDR3 runs to 15 residues. After removal of 3 bases from V and 0 bases from J, the junction contained 3 bases not matched to a gene.

This clonotype occurred many times. The chain employs TRBV20-1 and TRBJ1-5; D is perhaps TRBD1 (5 bases). V was pared by 3 bases and J by 0 bases, with 9 bases between. Germline CDR1 is DFQATT and CDR2 is SNEGSKA (reference sequence). CDR3 length: 14 amino acids. CDR3 DNA sequence: TGCAGTGCTAGTCGGGGGGTTAGCAATCAGCCCCAGCATTTT. This encodes CSASRGVSNQPQHF.

This clonotype came up many times. The chain carries TRBV7-2 and TRBJ2-5; 9 nucleotides agree with TRBD1. This CDR3 spans 14 amino acids. V trimming: 5 bases; J trimming: 2 bases; junction bases outside the gene matches: 3. Germline V gene lookup returns CDR1 SGHTA and CDR2 FQGNSA. CDR3 sequence reads: CASSGQGIQETQYF. As DNA, the CDR3 is TGTGCCAGCAGCGGACAGGGGATTCAAGAGACCCAGTACTTC.

There are a few counts of this clonotype. The gene calls are TRBV7-3 and TRBJ2-7, with 12 bases fitting TRBD2. Germline V gene lookup returns CDR1 SGHTA and CDR2 FQGTGA. The V and J ends lost 5 bases and 1 base, in that order; junction bases with no gene match: 12. The CDR3 contains 18 residues. CDR3 DNA: TGTGCCAGCAGCCCCAACCGACTAGCGGGAGAACGGTCCTACGAGCAGTACTTC. This sequence encodes CASSPNRLAGERSYEQYF.

There are a few counts of this clonotype. The chain has TRBV4-3 and TRBJ2-7; D may be TRBD1 (5 bases). Trimming took 8 bases from V and 3 from J, leaving 20 bases between them. The CDR3 extends over 15 amino acids. Germline CDR1 is LGHNA and CDR2 is YSLEER. CDR3 DNA sequence: TGCGCCAGCGGCCTCCAGGCTGGGGCCGACTACGAGCAGTACTTC. Translation: CASGLQAGADYEQYF.

The chain carries TRBV12-3 or TRBV12-4 and TRBJ1-5; 9 nucleotides match TRBD1. After removal of 6 bases from V and 7 bases from J, the junction contained 7 bases not matched to a gene. The CDR3 is made up of 14 amino acids. CDR3 in DNA: TGTGCCAGCAGCCCTACAGGGGGCGGCCAGCCCCAGCATTTT. It yields the protein CASSPTGGGQPQHF.

Concerning this clonotype itself: A single base separates this from a much larger clone, so it may be a read error. The V gene is TRBV12-3 or TRBV12-4, the J gene TRBJ1-5; a possible D gene is TRBD1 (5 bases). The germline V and J ends were trimmed by 7 bases and 3 bases, with 13 bases remaining between them. CDR3 length: 14 residues. CDR3 bases: TGTGCCAGCATTTTCGGACAAGACAATCAGCCCCAGCATTTT. Amino acids: CASIFGQDNQPQHF.

V gene TRBV12-3 or TRBV12-4 combines with J gene TRBJ2-1; TRBD2 matches at 10 bases. This CDR3 is built from 19 residues. Trimming at V came to 1 base and at J to 5 bases, leaving 14 bases not matched to a gene. The CDR3 loop is CASSLGLAGITSQHNEQFF. The CDR3 nucleotides read TGTGCCAGCAGTTTAGGACTAGCGGGTATCACATCACAACACAATGAGCAGTTCTTC.

The genes are TRBV25-1 and TRBJ2-5, with unresolved D. The germline gives CDR1 MGHDK, CDR2 SYGVNS. The CDR3 totals 16 residues. V lost 7 bases and J 5 bases, leaving 23 bases between the germline ends. The CDR3 reads CASTEGRGLYRETQYF. The CDR3 nucleotides are TGTGCCAGCACCGAAGGGCGTGGTCTCTATAGGGAGACCCAGTACTTC.

This clonotype appeared a few times. One end of the junction fails to match germline, which may point to a read error. The rearrangement links TRBV4-1 to TRBJ2-3, with 15 bases identical to TRBD2. Germline V CDR1 and CDR2: MGHRA, YSYEKL. This CDR3 spans 15 amino acids. CDR3 nucleotide sequence: TGCGCCAGCAGCCAGGGACTAGCGGGAGGAGCTACGCGGTATTTT. It codes for CASSQGLAGGATRYF.

Worth noting for this clonotype: The CDR3 does not end in the conserved phenylalanine or tryptophan, so this is likely a read error. The rearrangement links TRBV5-1 to TRBJ1-3; the D is unclear. CDR1 SGHRS and CDR2 YFSETQ come from the germline V gene. Trimming stripped 3 bases from V and 4 bases from J, with 5 bases between. CDR3 length: 12 amino acids. CDR3 DNA: TGCGCCAGCAGCTCCGGAGGAAACACCATATATTTG. It encodes CASSSGGNTIYL.

The chain combines TRBV7-9 with TRBJ2-3, with no clear D. The V end was cut by 3 bases, the J end by 2 bases, with 9 bases between. Germline CDR1 is SEHNR and CDR2 is FQNEAQ (reference sequence). The CDR3 length is 14 residues. The CDR3 region has the DNA TGTGCCAGCAGCTTCGATCCTACCACAGATACGCAGTATTTT. It translates to CASSFDPTTDTQYF.

The chain uses TRBV12-3 or TRBV12-4 and TRBJ1-5; D not certain. V was cut by 0 bases and J by 8 bases, with 8 bases left in between. The CDR3 sequence is 13 residues long. CDR3 sequence reads: CASSLAEGKPQHF. The CDR3 DNA sequence: TGTGCCAGCAGTTTAGCAGAAGGAAAGCCCCAGCATTTT.

As concerns this clonotype: Possible read error: a much larger clone is one base away. This chain links TRBV28 with TRBJ2-5; no reliable D call. The CDR3 runs to 15 residues. Germline assignment: CDR1 MDHEN and CDR2 SYDVKM. Trimming left V 4 bases short and J 7 bases short, with 19 bases between. Here the CDR3 reads CASSSHGGSLWTQYF. The CDR3 DNA follows: TGTGCCAGCAGTTCCCATGGCGGAAGCCTGTGGACCCAGTACTTC.

This clonotype was found a few times. The rearrangement uses TRBV3-1 and TRBJ2-7; D is unclear. V was trimmed by 4 bases and J by 3 bases, leaving 13 bases between them. CDR1 LGHDT and CDR2 YNNKEL come from the germline V gene (reference sequence). This CDR3 has 14 residues. The CDR3 DNA is TGTGCCAGCAGCCTCGGACCCAGCCACTACGAGCAGTACTTC. Its translation is CASSLGPSHYEQYF.

This clonotype was seen only a few times. V is TRBV5-6 and J is TRBJ2-1, with 8 bases aligning to TRBD2. CDR3 size: 17 residues. Germline assignment: CDR1 SGHDT and CDR2 YYEEEE. After removal of 0 bases from V and 0 bases from J, the junction contained 5 bases not matched to a gene. CDR3 protein: CASSLDVAGGSYNEQFF. CDR3 DNA sequence: TGTGCCAGCAGCTTGGATGTCGCGGGAGGCTCCTACAATGAGCAGTTCTTC. Complete variable domain (other parts from reference TRBV5-6 and TRBJ2-1): DAGVTQSPTHLIKTRGQQVTLRCSPKSGHDTVSWYQQALGQGPQFIFQYYEEEERQRGNFPDRFSGHQFPNYSSELNVNALLLGDSALYLCASSLDVAGGSYNEQFFGPGTRLTVL.

This clonotype has just a few counts. This chain links TRBV15 with TRBJ2-7, with 11 bases identical to TRBD2. In germline, CDR1 is LNHNV, CDR2 YYDKDF (reference sequence). This CDR3 contains 15 residues. Trimming took 0 bases from V and 3 from J; bases not matched to a gene: 1. In nucleotides, the CDR3 is TGTGCCACCAGCAGAGATACTAGCGGGGGCTACGAGCAGTACTTC. It is translated as CATSRDTSGGYEQYF.